This T cell receptor beta chain appears in the sequencing data of a study of blood T cell repertoires in COVID-19. Turning to the study itself: Whether acute or convalescent, the COVID-19 samples came from the United States, Italy and Spain. PBMCs, B-cell-depleted T cells, or T cells were the source of the cDNA or gDNA that made up the material.

In the original workflow: Estimated nucleated cell counts came from reference gene primer amplification. The protocol was immunoSEQ multiplex PCR, while the TCRdb copy is restricted to in-frame clones and leaves out a portion. The D gene and trimming were derived from the DNA, and the V and J assignments and clone size from that table. Of tens of thousands of clones in the sample, approximately 86% were seen once. Trimming pared 0 bases from V and 2 bases from J, leaving 9 bases between. CDR3 length: 15 amino acids. Germline CDR1 is WSHSY and CDR2 is SAAADI. Sequenced sample: peripheral blood. The gene calls are TRBV10-2 and TRBJ2-3, with D possibly matching TRBD2 (5 bases). The receptor was isolated from a human donor with active COVID-19. The donor label of this sample is uncertain. The CDR3 nucleotides read TGCGCCAGCAGTGAGTCCCGGGGTTCCACAGATACGCAGTATTTT. It yields the protein CASSESRGSTDTQYF.